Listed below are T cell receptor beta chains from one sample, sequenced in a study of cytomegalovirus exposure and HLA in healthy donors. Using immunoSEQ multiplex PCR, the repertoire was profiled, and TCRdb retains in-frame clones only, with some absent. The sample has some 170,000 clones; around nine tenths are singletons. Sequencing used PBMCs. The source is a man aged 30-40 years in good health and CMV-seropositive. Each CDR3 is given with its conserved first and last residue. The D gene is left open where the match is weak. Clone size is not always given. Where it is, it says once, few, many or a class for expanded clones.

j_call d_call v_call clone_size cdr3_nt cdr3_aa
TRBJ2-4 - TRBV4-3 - TGCGCCAGCAGCCAAGTCAGAACAGGTCCCCAAAGGGACATTCAGTACTTC CASSQVRTGPQRDIQYF
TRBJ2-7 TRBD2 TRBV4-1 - TGCGCCAGCAGCCGGGGTGAGAGTGGGGGGGCCTACGAGCAGTACTTC CASSRGESGGAYEQYF
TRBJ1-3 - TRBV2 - TGTGCCAGTACGGCAGGGCTGACGGGAAACACCATATATTTT CASTAGLTGNTIYF
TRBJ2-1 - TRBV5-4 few TGTGCCAGCTTAGGACTTAACAATGAGCAGTTCTTC CASLGLNNEQFF
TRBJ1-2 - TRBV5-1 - TGCGCCAGCAGCTTGTACCAACTCCGCACCGGCTCGGACTATGGCTACACCTTC CASSLYQLRTGSDYGYTF
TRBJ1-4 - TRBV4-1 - TGCGCCAGCAGCCATGCAGGTTCGAATGAAAAACTGTTTTTT CASSHAGSNEKLFF
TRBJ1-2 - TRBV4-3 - TGCGCCAGCAGCCAAGTCCACAGGATTAACTATGGCTACACCTTC CASSQVHRINYGYTF
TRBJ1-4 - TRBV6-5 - TGTGCCAGCAGGAGGGTAGATACGAATGAAAAACTGTTTTTT CASRRVDTNEKLFF
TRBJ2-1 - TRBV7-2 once TGTGCCAGCAGCCCCCCGGGTTCATACAATGAGCAGTTCTTC CASSPPGSYNEQFF
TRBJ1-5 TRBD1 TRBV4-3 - TGCGCCAGCAGCCGGACAGGGCCTAATCAGCCCCAGCATTTT CASSRTGPNQPQHF
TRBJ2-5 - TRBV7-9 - TGTGCCAGCAGCTCCACGGGCCTGGGGGCAGAGACCCAGTACTTC CASSSTGLGAETQYF
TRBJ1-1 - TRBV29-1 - TGCAGCGGGGGGTTGAACACTGAAGCTTTCTTT CSGGLNTEAFF
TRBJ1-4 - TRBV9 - TGTGCCAGCAGCGCCATAACCGGGACACCTGGGGAAAAACTGTTTTTT CASSAITGTPGEKLFF
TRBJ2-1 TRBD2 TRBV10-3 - TGTGCCATCAGTGAAAGCGGGGCCTACAATGAGCAGTTCTTC CAISESGAYNEQFF
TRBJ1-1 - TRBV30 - TGTGCCTGGAGCAGTTTCCGGGCTCCTGAAGCTTTCTTT CAWSSFRAPEAFF
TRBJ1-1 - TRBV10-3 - TGTGCCATCAGTGAGTCGGCACTTGAAGCTTTCTTT CAISESALEAFF
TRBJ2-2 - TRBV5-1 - TGCGCCAGCAGCTTGGCCGGGGACCCCACGAACACCGGGGAGCTGTTTTTT CASSLAGDPTNTGELFF
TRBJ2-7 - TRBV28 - TGTGCCAGCAGTTCTGGGGCGGGGGCCGGGCAGTACTTC CASSSGAGAGQYF
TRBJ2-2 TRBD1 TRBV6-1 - TGTGCCAGCAGTGGGGGACAGGCAAACACCGGGGAGCTGTTTTTT CASSGGQANTGELFF
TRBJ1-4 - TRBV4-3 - TGCGCCAGCAGCCTCTATGACACCTCAACTAATGAAAAACTGTTTTTT CASSLYDTSTNEKLFF
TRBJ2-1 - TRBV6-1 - TGTGCCAGCAGTGAACTGCCGGGCGGGTACAATGAGCAGTTCTTC CASSELPGGYNEQFF
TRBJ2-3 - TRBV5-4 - TGTGCCAGCAGCCCCATCTTGGCAGATACGCAGTATTTT CASSPILADTQYF
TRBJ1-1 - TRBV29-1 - TGCAGCGTTGAAGCCAGTAGGGCCACTGAAGCTTTCTTT CSVEASRATEAFF
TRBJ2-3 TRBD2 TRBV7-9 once TGTGCCAGCAGCTTTAGCGGGGCCAGCACAGATACGCAGTATTTT CASSFSGASTDTQYF
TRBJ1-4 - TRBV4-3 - TGCGCCAGCAGCGTACGCAGGGCGCTTAATGAAAAACTGTTTTTT CASSVRRALNEKLFF
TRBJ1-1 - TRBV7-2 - TGTGCCAGCAGCCCTCGAAGTGGGGGCCGAGCTTTCTTT CASSPRSGGRAFF
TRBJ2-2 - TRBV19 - TGTGCCAGTAGTATAGGTGGACAGTGGGCCGGGGAGCTGTTTTTT CASSIGGQWAGELFF
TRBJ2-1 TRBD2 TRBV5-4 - TGTGCCAGCAGCTTGGGTTGGGGGGGAGGCAATGAGCAGTTCTTC CASSLGWGGGNEQFF
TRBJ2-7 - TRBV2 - TGTGCCAGCAATAACGGCTACGAGCAGTACTTC CASNNGYEQYF
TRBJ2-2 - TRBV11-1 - TGTGCCAGCAGCTTAGTCGGGAGCGGTTTCACCGGGGAGCTGTTTTTT CASSLVGSGFTGELFF
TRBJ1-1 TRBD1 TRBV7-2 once TGTGCCAGCAGCTTAGCGGCAGGGGGCAACACTGAAGCTTTCTTT CASSLAAGGNTEAFF
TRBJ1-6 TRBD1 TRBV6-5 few TGTGCCAGCGGTCAGGGGGGTAATTCACCCCTCCACTTT CASGQGGNSPLHF
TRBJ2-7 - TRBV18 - TGTGCCAGCTCACCGACCGGAGACTACGAGCAGTACTTC CASSPTGDYEQYF
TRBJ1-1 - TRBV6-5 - TGTGCCAGCAGTTCCCGGCCGGGACCGGGTACTGAAGCTTTCTTT CASSSRPGPGTEAFF
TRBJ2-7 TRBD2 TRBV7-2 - TGTGCCAGCAGCTCGGCGGGACTAGGTCTCTACGAGCAGTACTTC CASSSAGLGLYEQYF
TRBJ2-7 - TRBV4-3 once TGCGCCAGCAGCCAAGATTGGCGGAACTACGAGCAGTACTTC CASSQDWRNYEQYF
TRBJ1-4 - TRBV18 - TGTGCCAGCTCACCACCTCAACAGGGTCACACTAATGAAAAACTGTTTTTT CASSPPQQGHTNEKLFF
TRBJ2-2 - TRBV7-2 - TGTGCCAGCAGCTTTTCCTCGACCGGGGAGCTGTTTTTT CASSFSSTGELFF
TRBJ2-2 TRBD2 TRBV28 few TGTGCCAGCAGTTTGAGGGGACTAGCCAAGAACACCGGGGAGCTGTTTTTT CASSLRGLAKNTGELFF
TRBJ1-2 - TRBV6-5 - TGTGCCAGCAGTGAACGGATATTCTATGGCTACACCTTC CASSERIFYGYTF
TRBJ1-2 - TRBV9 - TGTGCCAGCAGCGTGGTAGGAAACTATGGCTACACCTTC CASSVVGNYGYTF
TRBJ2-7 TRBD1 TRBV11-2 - TGTGCCAGCAGCTTACCTTACCGGACAGGGGACCGGGAGCAGTACTTC CASSLPYRTGDREQYF